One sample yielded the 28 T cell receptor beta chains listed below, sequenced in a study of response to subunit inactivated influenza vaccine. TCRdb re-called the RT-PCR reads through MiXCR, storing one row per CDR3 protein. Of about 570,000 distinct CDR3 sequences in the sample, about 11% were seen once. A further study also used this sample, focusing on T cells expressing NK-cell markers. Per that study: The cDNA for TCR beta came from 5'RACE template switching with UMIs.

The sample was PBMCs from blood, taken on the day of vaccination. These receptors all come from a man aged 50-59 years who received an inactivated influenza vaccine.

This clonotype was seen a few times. CDR3 region: CASSRRKVGYEQYF. CDR3 nucleotides: TGTGCCAGCAGTCGGCGGAAGGTGGGCTACGAGCAGTACTTC. This chain links TRBV28 with TRBJ2-7; no clear D gene. This CDR3 has 14 amino acids. The V gene's germline CDR1 is MDHEN and CDR2 SYDVKM. Trimming stripped 5 bases from V and 3 bases from J, with 14 bases between.

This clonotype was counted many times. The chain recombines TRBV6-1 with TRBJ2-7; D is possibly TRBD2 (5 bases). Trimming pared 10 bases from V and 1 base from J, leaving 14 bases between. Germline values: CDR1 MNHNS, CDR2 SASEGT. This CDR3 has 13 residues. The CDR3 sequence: CATFGIGSYEQYF. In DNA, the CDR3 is TGTGCCACCTTCGGGATCGGGTCCTACGAGCAGTACTTC.

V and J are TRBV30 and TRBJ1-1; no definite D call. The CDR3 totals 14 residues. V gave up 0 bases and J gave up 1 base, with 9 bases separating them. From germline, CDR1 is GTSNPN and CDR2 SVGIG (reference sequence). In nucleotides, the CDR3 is TGTGCCTGGAGTGTATTGGCTACGAACACTGAAGCTTTCTTT. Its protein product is CAWSVLATNTEAFF.

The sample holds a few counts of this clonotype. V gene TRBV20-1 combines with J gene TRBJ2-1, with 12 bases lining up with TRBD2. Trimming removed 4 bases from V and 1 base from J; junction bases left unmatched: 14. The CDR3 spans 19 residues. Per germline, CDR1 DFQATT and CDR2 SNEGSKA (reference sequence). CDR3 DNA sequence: TGCAGTGCTACCGGACTAGCGGGAAGGGGGAAGGTATCCTACAATGAGCAGTTCTTC. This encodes CSATGLAGRGKVSYNEQFF.

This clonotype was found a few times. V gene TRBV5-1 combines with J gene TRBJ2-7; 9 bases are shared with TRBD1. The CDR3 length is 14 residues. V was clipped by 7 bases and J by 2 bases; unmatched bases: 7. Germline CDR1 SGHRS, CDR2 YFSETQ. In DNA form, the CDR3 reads TGCGCCAGCGCCTCCGGGACAGGGACCTACGAGCAGTACTTC. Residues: CASASGTGTYEQYF.

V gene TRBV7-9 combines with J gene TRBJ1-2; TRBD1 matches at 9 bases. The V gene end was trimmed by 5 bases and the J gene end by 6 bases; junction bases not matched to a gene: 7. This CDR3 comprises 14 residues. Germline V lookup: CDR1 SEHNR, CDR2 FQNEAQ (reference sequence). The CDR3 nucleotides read TGTGCCAGCAGCGAACAGGGGGCGCGGAATGGCTACACCTTC. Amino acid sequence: CASSEQGARNGYTF.

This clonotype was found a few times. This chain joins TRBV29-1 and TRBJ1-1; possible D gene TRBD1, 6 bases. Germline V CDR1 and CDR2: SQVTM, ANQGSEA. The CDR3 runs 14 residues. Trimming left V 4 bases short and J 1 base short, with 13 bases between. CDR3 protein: CSVVKSQGNTEAFF. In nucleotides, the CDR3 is TGCAGCGTTGTCAAATCACAGGGGAACACTGAAGCTTTCTTT.

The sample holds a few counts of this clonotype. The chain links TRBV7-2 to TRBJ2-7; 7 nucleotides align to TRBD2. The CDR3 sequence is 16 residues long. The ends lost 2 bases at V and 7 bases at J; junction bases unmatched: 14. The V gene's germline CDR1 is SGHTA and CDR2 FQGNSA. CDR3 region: CASSLSGAGRVGEQYF. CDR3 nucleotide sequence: TGTGCCAGCAGCTTAAGCGGGGCAGGCCGGGTTGGGGAGCAGTACTTC.

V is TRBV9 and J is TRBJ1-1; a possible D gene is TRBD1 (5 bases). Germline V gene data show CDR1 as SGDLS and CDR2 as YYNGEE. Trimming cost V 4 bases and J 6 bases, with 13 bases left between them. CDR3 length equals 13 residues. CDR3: CASSSGGLAEAFF. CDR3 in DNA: TGTGCCAGCAGCTCGGGGGGTTTGGCTGAAGCTTTCTTT.

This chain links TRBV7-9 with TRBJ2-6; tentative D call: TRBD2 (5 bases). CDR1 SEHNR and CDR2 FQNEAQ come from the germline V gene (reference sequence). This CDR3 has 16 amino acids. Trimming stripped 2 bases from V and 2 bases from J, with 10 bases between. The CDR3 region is CASSLSRGTGANVLTF. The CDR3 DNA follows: TGTGCCAGCAGCTTAAGTAGAGGGACTGGGGCCAACGTCCTGACTTTC.

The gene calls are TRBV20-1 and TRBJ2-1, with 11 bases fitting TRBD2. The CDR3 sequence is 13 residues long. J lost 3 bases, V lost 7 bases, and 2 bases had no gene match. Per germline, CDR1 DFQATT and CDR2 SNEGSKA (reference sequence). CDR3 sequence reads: CSVGTSGYNEQFF. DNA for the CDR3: TGCAGTGTTGGGACTAGCGGCTACAATGAGCAGTTCTTC.

This chain's CDR3 is CASSFSTRYNEQFF. DNA for the CDR3: TGTGCCAGCAGTTTCTCTACTAGATACAATGAGCAGTTCTTC. V and J are TRBV27 and TRBJ2-1; D is possibly TRBD2 (5 bases). V lost 3 bases and J lost 4, with 10 bases in between. This CDR3 is built from 14 residues. Germline CDR1 reads MNHEY; CDR2 reads SMNVEV (reference sequence).

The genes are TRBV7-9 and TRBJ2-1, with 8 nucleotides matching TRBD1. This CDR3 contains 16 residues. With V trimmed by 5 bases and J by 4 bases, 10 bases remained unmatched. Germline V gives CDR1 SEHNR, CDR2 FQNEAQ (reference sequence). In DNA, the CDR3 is TGTGCCAGCAGCGACAGGCCGGGACAGGTGTACAATGAGCAGTTCTTC. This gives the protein CASSDRPGQVYNEQFF.

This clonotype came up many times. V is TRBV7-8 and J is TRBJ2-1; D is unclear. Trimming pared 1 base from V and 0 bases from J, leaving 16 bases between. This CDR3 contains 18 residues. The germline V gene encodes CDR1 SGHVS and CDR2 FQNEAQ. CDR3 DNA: TGTGCCAGCAGCTTAGTGGTGGCTCAATCGAGCTCCTACAATGAGCAGTTCTTC. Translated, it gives CASSLVVAQSSSYNEQFF.

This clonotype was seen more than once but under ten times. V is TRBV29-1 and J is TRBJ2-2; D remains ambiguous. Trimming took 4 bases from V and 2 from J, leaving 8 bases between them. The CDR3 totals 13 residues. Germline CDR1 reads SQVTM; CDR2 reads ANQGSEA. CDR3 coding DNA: TGCAGCGTTGGACAAGCTAACACCGGGGAGCTGTTTTTT. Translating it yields CSVGQANTGELFF.

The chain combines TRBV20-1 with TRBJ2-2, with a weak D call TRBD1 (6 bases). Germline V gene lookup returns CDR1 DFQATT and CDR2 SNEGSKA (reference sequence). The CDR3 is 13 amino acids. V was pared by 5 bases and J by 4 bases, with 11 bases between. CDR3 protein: CSAEQGRTGELFF. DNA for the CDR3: TGCAGTGCTGAACAGGGTCGCACCGGGGAGCTGTTTTTT.

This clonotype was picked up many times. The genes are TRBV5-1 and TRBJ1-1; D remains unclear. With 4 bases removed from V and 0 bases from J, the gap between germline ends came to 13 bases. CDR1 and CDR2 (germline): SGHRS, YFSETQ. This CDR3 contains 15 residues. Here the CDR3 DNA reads TGCGCCAGCAGCCTAGGACCGGGAATGAACACTGAAGCTTTCTTT. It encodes CASSLGPGMNTEAFF. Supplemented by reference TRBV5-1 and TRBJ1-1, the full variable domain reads KAGVTQTPRYLIKTRGQQVTLSCSPISGHRSVSWYQQTPGQGLQFLFEYFSETQRNKGNFPGRFSGRQFSNSRSEMNVSTLELGDSALYLCASSLGPGMNTEAFFGQGTRLTVV.

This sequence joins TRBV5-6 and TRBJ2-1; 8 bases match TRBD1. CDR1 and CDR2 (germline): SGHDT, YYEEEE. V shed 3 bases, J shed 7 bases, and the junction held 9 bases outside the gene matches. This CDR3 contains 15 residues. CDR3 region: CASSWRDRLRNEQFF. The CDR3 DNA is TGTGCCAGCAGCTGGCGGGACAGGCTAAGGAATGAGCAGTTCTTC.

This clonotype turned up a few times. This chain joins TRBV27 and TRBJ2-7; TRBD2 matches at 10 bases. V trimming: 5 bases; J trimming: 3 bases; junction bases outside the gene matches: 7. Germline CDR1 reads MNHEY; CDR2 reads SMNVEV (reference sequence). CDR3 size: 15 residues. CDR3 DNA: TGTGCCAGCAGTCCGACTGTAGCGGGGGGCTACGAGCAGTACTTC. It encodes CASSPTVAGGYEQYF.

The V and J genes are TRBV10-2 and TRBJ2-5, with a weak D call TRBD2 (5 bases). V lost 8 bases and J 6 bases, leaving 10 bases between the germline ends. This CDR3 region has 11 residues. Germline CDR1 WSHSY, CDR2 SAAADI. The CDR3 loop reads CASLASKTQYF. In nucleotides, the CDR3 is TGCGCCAGCTTAGCGTCGAAGACCCAGTACTTC.

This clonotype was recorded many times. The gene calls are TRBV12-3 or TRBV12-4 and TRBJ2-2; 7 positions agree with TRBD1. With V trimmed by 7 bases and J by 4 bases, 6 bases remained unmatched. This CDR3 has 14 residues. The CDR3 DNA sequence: TGTGCCAGCATACAGGGGCTCTTCACCGGGGAGCTGTTTTTT. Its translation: CASIQGLFTGELFF.

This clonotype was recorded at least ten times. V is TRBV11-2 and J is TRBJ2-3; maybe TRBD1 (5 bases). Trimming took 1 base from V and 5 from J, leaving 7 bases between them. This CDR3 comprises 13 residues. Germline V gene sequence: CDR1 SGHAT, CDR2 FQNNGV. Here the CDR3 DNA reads TGTGCCAGCAGCTTAGGGGGCCTAGATACGCAGTATTTT. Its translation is CASSLGGLDTQYF.

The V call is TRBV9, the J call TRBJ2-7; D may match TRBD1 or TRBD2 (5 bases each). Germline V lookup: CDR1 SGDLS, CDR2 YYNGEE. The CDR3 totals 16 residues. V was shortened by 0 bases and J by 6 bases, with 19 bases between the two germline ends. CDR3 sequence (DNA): TGTGCCAGCAGCGTAGAAGGGTATGTTGGGGGATCCGAGCAGTACTTC. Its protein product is CASSVEGYVGGSEQYF.

The CDR3 here is CSVLRIGVNYGYTF. The CDR3 nucleotides read TGCAGCGTCCTTCGGATAGGGGTTAACTATGGCTACACCTTC. The J gene is TRBJ1-2, the V gene TRBV29-1, with D perhaps matching TRBD1 (5 bases). V was pared by 6 bases and J by 1 base, with 15 bases between. In germline, CDR1 is SQVTM, CDR2 ANQGSEA. The CDR3 has 14 residues.

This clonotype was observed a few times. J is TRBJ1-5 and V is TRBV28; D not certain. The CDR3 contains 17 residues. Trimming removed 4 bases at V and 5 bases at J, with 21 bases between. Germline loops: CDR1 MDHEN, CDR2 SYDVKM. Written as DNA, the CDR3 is TGTGCCAGCAGTTCCTACGACACCGACTTGGGCGATCAGCCCCAGCATTTT. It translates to CASSSYDTDLGDQPQHF. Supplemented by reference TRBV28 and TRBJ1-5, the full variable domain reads DVKVTQSSRYLVKRTGEKVFLECVQDMDHENMFWYRQDPGLGLRLIYFSYDVKMKEKGDIPEGYSVSREKKERFSLILESASTNQTSMYLCASSSYDTDLGDQPQHFGDGTRLSIL.

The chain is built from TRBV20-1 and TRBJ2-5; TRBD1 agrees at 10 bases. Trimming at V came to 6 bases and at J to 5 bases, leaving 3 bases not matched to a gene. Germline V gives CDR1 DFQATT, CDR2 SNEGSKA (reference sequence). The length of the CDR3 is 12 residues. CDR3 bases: TGCAGTGCGAGGACAGGGGGTGAGACCCAGTACTTC. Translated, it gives CSARTGGETQYF.

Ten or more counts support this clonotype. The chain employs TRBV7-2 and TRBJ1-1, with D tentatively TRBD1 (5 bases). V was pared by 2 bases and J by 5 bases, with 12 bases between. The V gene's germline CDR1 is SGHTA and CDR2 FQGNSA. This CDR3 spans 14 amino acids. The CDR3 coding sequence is TGTGCCAGCAGCTTACAGCAGGGAATGACTGAAGCTTTCTTT. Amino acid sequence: CASSLQQGMTEAFF.

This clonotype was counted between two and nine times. The CDR3 sequence is CASSLPTGGYTQYF. The CDR3 DNA is TGTGCCAGCAGCTTACCCACGGGGGGCTATACGCAGTATTTT. The chain couples TRBV7-9 to TRBJ2-3; a possible D gene is TRBD2 (7 bases). Germline CDR1 reads SEHNR; CDR2 reads FQNEAQ (reference sequence). The V end was cut by 2 bases, the J end by 7 bases, with 13 bases between. The CDR3 totals 14 residues.